This passage covers 26 T cell receptor beta chains from one sample sequenced in a study of blood T cell repertoires in COVID-19. The repertoire was sequenced with immunoSEQ multiplex PCR; TCRdb's copy has only in-frame clones and lacks some. The table shows 100,000 to 150,000 clones, with about 85% occurring only once. The material sequenced was peripheral blood. The origin of the receptors is a woman of 80 years or more with acute or convalescent COVID-19.

This chain connects TRBV19 to TRBJ2-2; 9 nucleotides line up with TRBD2. This CDR3 comprises 15 residues. The V gene's germline CDR1 is LNHDA and CDR2 SQIVND (reference sequence). V lost 5 bases and J lost 1; bases outside the gene matches: 2. CDR3 nucleotides: TGTGCCAGTAGTGTAGCGGGGGTGAACACCGGGGAGCTGTTTTTT. Translated: CASSVAGVNTGELFF.

This chain links TRBV5-1 with TRBJ2-7; tentative D call: TRBD2 (5 bases). CDR3 length equals 15 residues. Germline CDR1 and CDR2: SGHRS and YFSETQ. The V and J ends lost 0 bases and 0 bases respectively, with 10 bases between them. The CDR3 bases are TGCGCCAGCAGCTTGGCCGGGGTTACCTCCTACGAGCAGTACTTC. As protein: CASSLAGVTSYEQYF.

This clone came up a few times. The rearrangement joins TRBV9 to TRBJ1-2; TRBD1 might be the D (5 bases). Germline V lookup: CDR1 SGDLS, CDR2 YYNGEE. The CDR3 contains 13 residues. Trimming removed 0 bases from V and 8 bases from J, with 11 bases in between. This CDR3 is CASSVDRLGGYTF. CDR3 in DNA: TGTGCCAGCAGCGTAGACAGGCTCGGCGGCTACACCTTC.

The chain uses TRBV2 and TRBJ2-6, with 7 bases lining up with TRBD1. The CDR3 has 16 residues. V gave up 9 bases and J gave up 0 bases; unmatched junction bases: 8. The V gene's germline CDR1 is SNHLY and CDR2 FYNNEI. CDR3 in DNA: TGTGCCAGTGCCCCACAGGGGTACTCTGGGGCCAACGTCCTGACTTTC. Translated, it gives CASAPQGYSGANVLTF.

J is TRBJ1-6 and V is TRBV18; TRBD1 matches 10 bases. Germline V lookup: CDR1 KGHSH, CDR2 LQKENI. There are 14 residues in the CDR3. Unmatched junction bases numbered 4, after V lost 4 bases and J lost 10 bases. The CDR3 region is CASSRTGGNSPLHF. The CDR3 region has the DNA TGTGCCAGCTCACGGACAGGGGGAAACTCACCCCTCCACTTT.

The chain couples TRBV29-1 to TRBJ1-2; a weak D match, TRBD1 (6 bases). The germline V gene has CDR1 SQVTM and CDR2 ANQGSEA. This CDR3 region has 14 residues. V lost 4 bases and J lost 0, with 12 bases in between. The CDR3 coding sequence is TGCAGCGTTGGGGAGGGGGGGCCTAACTATGGCTACACCTTC. Protein: CSVGEGGPNYGYTF.

A note on this clone: The same CDR3 also results from other DNA sequences found in this sample. The rearrangement joins TRBV3-1 (or the pseudogene TRBV3-2) to TRBJ1-2; 8 bases map to TRBD1. Trimming at V came to 1 base and at J to 7 bases, leaving 2 bases not matched to a gene. Germline CDR1 reads LGHDT; CDR2 reads YNNKEL (reference sequence). The CDR3 is 13 amino acids. CDR3 nucleotides: TGTGCCAGCAGCCAAGGACAGGGGTCTGGCTACACCTTC. Translating gives CASSQGQGSGYTF.

This clone was detected once. The chain has TRBV7-9 and TRBJ1-4; 7 bases agree with TRBD1. CDR1 and CDR2 from the germline V gene are SEHNR and FQNEAQ (reference sequence). Trimming cost V 1 base and J 0 bases; bases outside gene matches: 5. There are 17 residues in the CDR3. The CDR3 is CASSLGQGRATNEKLFF. As DNA, the CDR3 is TGTGCCAGCAGCTTAGGACAGGGAAGGGCAACTAATGAAAAACTGTTTTTT.

This chain joins TRBV18 and TRBJ1-2; D is ambiguous. Germline-derived CDR1 and CDR2 are KGHSH and LQKENI. Trimming removed 4 bases at V and 4 bases at J, with 10 bases between. This CDR3 comprises 13 residues. CDR3 residues: CASSQTVSYGYTF. The CDR3 nucleotides are TGTGCCAGCTCACAAACAGTCAGCTATGGCTACACCTTC.

The gene calls are TRBV28 and TRBJ1-5, with D hard to call. Looked up from germline, CDR1 is MDHEN and CDR2 is SYDVKM. V lost 2 bases to trimming and J lost 6 bases, with 8 bases between them. This CDR3 contains 13 residues. In DNA form, the CDR3 reads TGTGCCAGCAGTTTACAGGCAGGTCAGCCCCAGCATTTT. It codes for CASSLQAGQPQHF.

The chain combines TRBV5-1 with TRBJ1-4, with TRBD1 as a possible D gene (5 bases). V lost 4 bases and J lost 8, with 21 bases in between. Germline CDR1 SGHRS, CDR2 YFSETQ. CDR3 length equals 16 residues. The CDR3 DNA reads TGCGCCAGCAGCCTAGGCGGGGCCGAGCTCCGCGAAAAACTGTTTTTT. This translates into CASSLGGAELREKLFF.

The V gene is TRBV5-1, the J gene TRBJ2-2; 9 bases map to TRBD1. V lost 3 bases to trimming and J lost 0 bases; unmatched junction nucleotides: 0. Germline values: CDR1 SGHRS, CDR2 YFSETQ. CDR3 length equals 15 residues. CDR3 in DNA: TGCGCCAGCAGCTGGGACAGGGCGAACACCGGGGAGCTGTTTTTT. This translates into CASSWDRANTGELFF. The variable domain in full, completed from reference TRBV5-1 and TRBJ2-2, reads KAGVTQTPRYLIKTRGQQVTLSCSPISGHRSVSWYQQTPGQGLQFLFEYFSETQRNKGNFPGRFSGRQFSNSRSEMNVSTLELGDSALYLCASSWDRANTGELFFGEGSRLTVL.

This clone has only one observation. The chain links TRBV7-3 to TRBJ1-2, with 7 positions matching TRBD1. Per germline, CDR1 SGHTA and CDR2 FQGTGA. The CDR3 extends over 13 amino acids. V was pared by 6 bases and J by 2 bases, with 3 bases of the junction left unmatched. In DNA form, the CDR3 reads TGTGCCAGCAGTCCACAGGGGAACTATGGCTACACCTTC. Translation: CASSPQGNYGYTF. Combining the CDR3 with reference TRBV7-3 and TRBJ1-2 gives the whole variable domain GAGVSQTPSNKVTEKGKYVELRCDPISGHTALYWYRQSLGQGPEFLIYFQGTGAADDSGLPNDRFFAVRPEGSVSTLKIQRTERGDSAVYLCASSPQGNYGYTFGSGTRLTVV.

This clone was seen more than once but under ten times. The chain combines TRBV3-1 (or the pseudogene TRBV3-2) with TRBJ2-7; weak D call: TRBD1 (6 bases). Trimming took 5 bases from V and 8 from J, leaving 10 bases between them. Germline V CDR1 and CDR2: LGHDT, YNNKEL (reference sequence). The CDR3 is 11 residues long. CDR3 nucleotides: TGTGCCAGCAGCTTAAGGGGGAAGCAGTACTTC. Its protein is CASSLRGKQYF.

The V call is TRBV7-2, the J call TRBJ1-6, with 7 nucleotides matching TRBD1. V lost 5 bases and J lost 8; bases outside the gene matches: 6. The CDR3 length is 14 residues. Germline V CDR1 and CDR2: SGHTA, FQGNSA. The DNA of the CDR3 is TGTGCCAGCAGCAAAGACAGGGCCTATTCACCCCTCCACTTT. It is translated as CASSKDRAYSPLHF.

Only one count was recorded for this clone. The chain uses TRBV2 and TRBJ1-5; 7 bases are a match to TRBD1. The germline CDR1 and CDR2 sequences are SNHLY and FYNNEI. With V trimmed by 6 bases and J by 5 bases, 7 bases remained unmatched. The CDR3 sequence is 14 residues long. This chain's CDR3 is CASRHRDRYQPQHF. Written as DNA, the CDR3 is TGTGCCAGCAGGCACCGGGACAGATATCAGCCCCAGCATTTT.

V usage is TRBV4-3 and J usage is TRBJ1-2, with D uncertain. V lost 4 bases to trimming and J lost 3 bases, with 9 bases between them. CDR3 size: 13 residues. Germline CDR1 LGHNA, CDR2 YSLEER. The CDR3 nucleotides are TGCGCCAGCAGCCGGACGGGGTACTATGGCTACACCTTC. It specifies CASSRTGYYGYTF.

V gene TRBV2 combines with J gene TRBJ2-7; 10 positions match TRBD2. The germline CDR1 and CDR2 sequences are SNHLY and FYNNEI. The CDR3 spans 17 residues. Losses at the gene ends were 5 bases for V and 0 bases for J; bases not matched to a gene: 10. DNA for the CDR3: TGTGCCAGCAGTTCCGCCGGTAGCGGGGGGAGCTCCTACGAGCAGTACTTC. It encodes CASSSAGSGGSSYEQYF.

This chain connects TRBV7-8 to TRBJ1-2; TRBD1 matches at 10 bases. Per germline, CDR1 SGHVS and CDR2 FQNEAQ. Germline trimming cut 5 bases from V and 5 bases from J; bases unmatched to any gene: 8. The CDR3 loop spans 15 amino acids. The CDR3 region has the DNA TGTGCCAGCAGCCCCCGGGACAGGGGATGGTATGGCTACACCTTC. It translates to CASSPRDRGWYGYTF.

This clone was counted once. This chain links TRBV5-4 with TRBJ2-5; 14 positions agree with TRBD2. The CDR3 loop spans 16 amino acids. CDR1 and CDR2 from the germline V gene are SGHNT and YYREEE (reference sequence). The ends lost 4 bases at V and 4 bases at J; junction bases unmatched: 6. CDR3 DNA: TGTGCCAGCAGCCGGACTAGCGGGGGGCGGGGAGAGACCCAGTACTTC. Protein: CASSRTSGGRGETQYF. Using reference TRBV5-4 and TRBJ2-5 for the parts outside the CDR3, the full variable domain is ETGVTQSPTHLIKTRGQQVTLRCSSQSGHNTVSWYQQALGQGPQFIFQYYREEENGRGNFPPRFSGLQFPNYSSELNVNALELDDSALYLCASSRTSGGRGETQYFGPGTRLLVL.

The chain uses TRBV5-1 and TRBJ2-2, with 8 bases identical to TRBD2. From germline, CDR1 is SGHRS and CDR2 YFSETQ. There are 15 residues in the CDR3. With V trimmed by 8 bases and J by 5 bases, 11 bases remained unmatched. The CDR3 loop is CARVAAGGVTGELFF. CDR3 nucleotide sequence: TGCGCCAGGGTCGCCGCGGGGGGTGTGACCGGGGAGCTGTTTTTT.

This chain uses TRBV7-2 with TRBJ1-6; tentatively, D is TRBD1 (6 bases). Per the germline V gene, CDR1 is SGHTA and CDR2 is FQGNSA. V shed 3 bases and J shed 3 bases, with 21 bases lying between them. CDR3 length: 19 residues. CDR3 sequence reads: CASSFRSVASGVYNSPLHF. CDR3 sequence (DNA): TGTGCCAGCAGCTTTCGCTCGGTAGCCTCAGGGGTCTATAATTCACCCCTCCACTTT.

This rearrangement joins TRBV9 to TRBJ1-6; D might be TRBD1 (6 bases). Trimming took 4 bases from V and 4 from J, leaving 15 bases between them. CDR3 length: 16 residues. CDR1 is SGDLS, CDR2 YYNGEE, per germline. For the CDR3, the DNA is TGTGCCAGCAGCCAGACAGGAGACAGTTATAATTCACCCCTCCACTTT. Its protein product is CASSQTGDSYNSPLHF.

The V and J genes are TRBV29-1 and TRBJ2-7; unclear D gene. The CDR3 is made up of 15 amino acids. Trimming pared 7 bases from V and 4 bases from J, leaving 23 bases between. Germline loops: CDR1 SQVTM, CDR2 ANQGSEA. CDR3 bases: TGCAGCGGTCTCTTCACGCTCGCTGTCGAGTACGAGCAGTACTTC. Its protein is CSGLFTLAVEYEQYF.

This chain links TRBV5-8 with TRBJ2-2; 13 nucleotides align to TRBD2. This CDR3 is 18 amino acids long. Per the germline V gene, CDR1 is SGHTS and CDR2 is YDEGEE. After removal of 2 bases from V and 4 bases from J, the junction contained 8 bases not matched to a gene. CDR3 nucleotides: TGTGCCAGCAGCTTTGGCCCGGGACTAGCGGGGTTCACCGGGGAGCTGTTTTTT. Translating it yields CASSFGPGLAGFTGELFF.

This chain links TRBV19 with TRBJ1-3; D is undetermined. V lost 6 bases to trimming and J lost 0 bases, with 12 bases between them. The CDR3 runs 15 residues. The germline V gene has CDR1 LNHDA and CDR2 SQIVND (reference sequence). CDR3 nucleotides: TGTGCCAGTAGCATAAACCGGGACTCTGGAAACACCATATATTTT. As protein: CASSINRDSGNTIYF.